The 20 T cell receptor beta chains below all came from one sample that was sequenced in a study of resident and recirculating memory T cells in vitiligo (dated by TCRdb to between 2017 and 2018). Receptor libraries were prepared by the immunoSEQ multiplex PCR assay. TCRdb mirrors the immuneACCESS table, restricted to in-frame sequences. Some clones are absent from its copies; in checked studies, under half trace to an unresolved V gene, and the reason for the others is unknown. The sample data list tens of thousands of clones, and 92% of these were observed just once. The leading ten clones occupy 5% of the sample. Sequenced input: blood. Source of these receptors: a male donor with vitiligo.

The J gene is TRBJ2-1, the V gene TRBV4-1; D is ambiguous. The CDR3 length is 15 residues. Germline V gives CDR1 MGHRA, CDR2 YSYEKL. V lost 1 base and J 7 bases, leaving 14 bases between the germline ends. CDR3 region: CASSQGRVARNEQFF. In DNA, the CDR3 is TGCGCCAGCAGCCAAGGGAGAGTAGCTCGGAATGAGCAGTTCTTC.

This clone was detected only once. V is TRBV28 and J is TRBJ2-2, with D perhaps TRBD2 (5 bases). The V gene's germline CDR1 is MDHEN and CDR2 SYDVKM. This CDR3 spans 17 amino acids. Trimming pared 3 bases from V and 2 bases from J, leaving 16 bases between. The CDR3 here is CASSLWVGVLNTGELFF. CDR3 coding DNA: TGTGCCAGCAGTTTGTGGGTCGGGGTCCTCAACACCGGGGAGCTGTTTTTT.

V and J are TRBV9 and TRBJ1-2, with 8 bases aligning to TRBD1. The CDR3 runs 15 residues. Trimming at V came to 0 bases and at J to 7 bases, leaving 8 bases not matched to a gene. Germline-derived CDR1 and CDR2 are SGDLS and YYNGEE. The DNA for the CDR3 is TGTGCCAGCAGCGTAGACCTACAGGGGGTCGGTGGCTACACCTTC. It is translated as CASSVDLQGVGGYTF.

The CDR3 nucleotides are TGTGCCAGCAGCTCCCCCGGGACAGGGCTTTGGGAGAACACTGAAGCTTTCTTT. Amino acids: CASSSPGTGLWENTEAFF. The chain combines TRBV13 with TRBJ1-1, with 9 bases lining up with TRBD1. V was clipped by 4 bases and J by 1 base; unmatched bases: 13. The CDR3 has 18 residues. Per the germline V gene, CDR1 is PRHDT and CDR2 is FYEKMQ (reference sequence). Combining the CDR3 with reference TRBV13 and TRBJ1-1 gives the whole variable domain AAGVIQSPRHLIKEKRETATLKCYPIPRHDTVYWYQQGPGQDPQFLISFYEKMQSDKGSIPDRFSAQQFSDYHSELNMSSLELGDSALYFCASSSPGTGLWENTEAFFGQGTRLTVV.

The chain uses TRBV7-6 and TRBJ1-2; D may be TRBD1 (5 bases). V lost 5 bases to trimming and J lost 6 bases, with 19 bases between them. The CDR3 is 15 residues long. Germline CDR1 is SGHVS and CDR2 is FNYEAQ. The CDR3 sequence: CASSRGGPFRHGYTF. DNA for the CDR3: TGTGCCAGCAGCCGGGGGGGACCATTTAGACATGGCTACACCTTC.

CDR3 sequence: CASRTSGPAHTDTQYF. The CDR3 DNA reads as TGTGCCAGTAGGACTAGCGGGCCAGCCCACACAGATACGCAGTATTTT. The chain joins TRBV7-9 to TRBJ2-3, with 11 positions matching TRBD2. The CDR3 extends over 16 amino acids. The germline CDR1 and CDR2 sequences are SEHNR and FQNEAQ (reference sequence). Losses at the gene ends were 9 bases for V and 2 bases for J; bases not matched to a gene: 10.

The chain links TRBV5-1 to TRBJ1-2; 12 bases align to TRBD1. V shed 4 bases and J 6 bases; nucleotides not matched to a gene: 10. This CDR3 has 16 residues. Germline lookup yields CDR1 SGHRS and CDR2 YFSETQ. In nucleotides, the CDR3 is TGCGCCAGCAGCCCGAACCCCGGGACAGGGGGCGATGGCTACACCTTC. Residues: CASSPNPGTGGDGYTF.

In its sample, this clone was seen once. The V call is TRBV5-1, the J call TRBJ1-5; D possibly corresponds to TRBD1 (5 bases). V was shortened by 0 bases and J by 3 bases, with 10 bases between the two germline ends. This CDR3 has 15 residues. CDR1 and CDR2 (germline): SGHRS, YFSETQ. CDR3 nucleotide sequence: TGCGCCAGCAGCTTGGTCTGGGGCCCCAATCAGCCCCAGCATTTT. Translating it yields CASSLVWGPNQPQHF.

This clone qualifies as medium-sized. The J gene is TRBJ1-1, the V gene TRBV19; TRBD1 is a possible D gene (6 bases). Germline-derived CDR1 and CDR2 are LNHDA and SQIVND (reference sequence). The CDR3 consists of 14 residues. V was trimmed by 7 bases and J by 4 bases, leaving 16 bases between them. CDR3 amino acids: CASKETGLSTEAFF. CDR3 nucleotides: TGTGCCAGTAAAGAAACAGGGTTAAGCACTGAAGCTTTCTTT.

The chain recombines TRBV6-5 with TRBJ2-1, with D perhaps TRBD2 (6 bases). The germline CDR1 and CDR2 sequences are MNHEY and SVGAGI. The CDR3 has 16 residues. V was pared by 0 bases and J by 0 bases, with 9 bases between. CDR3: CASSYSPSVSYNEQFF. CDR3 coding DNA: TGTGCCAGCAGTTACTCGCCTAGCGTCTCCTACAATGAGCAGTTCTTC.

The V and J genes are TRBV5-1 and TRBJ2-1; D may be TRBD2 (6 bases). Germline V gene lookup returns CDR1 SGHRS and CDR2 YFSETQ. V lost 0 bases and J 1 base, leaving 11 bases between the germline ends. The CDR3 has 16 amino acids. The CDR3 loop is CASSLDPRGSYNEQFF. CDR3 DNA: TGCGCCAGCAGCTTGGACCCCCGGGGGTCCTACAATGAGCAGTTCTTC.

The chain joins TRBV15 to TRBJ2-7; 7 positions agree with TRBD2. Germline CDR1 LNHNV, CDR2 YYDKDF (reference sequence). The trim removed 0 bases at V and 2 bases at J, leaving 4 bases unmatched. The CDR3 length is 15 residues. The CDR3 bases are TGTGCCACCAGCAGAGATCGCGGGGGTGCCTACGAGCAGTACTTC. Amino acid sequence: CATSRDRGGAYEQYF.

V gene TRBV28 combines with J gene TRBJ1-2; D unresolved. The CDR3 sequence is 13 residues long. V was trimmed by 3 bases and J by 4 bases, leaving 9 bases between them. Per germline, CDR1 MDHEN and CDR2 SYDVKM. This chain's CDR3 is CASSFSPRYGYTF. The CDR3 DNA sequence: TGTGCCAGCAGTTTCTCCCCCCGCTATGGCTACACCTTC.

The rearrangement joins TRBV5-6 to TRBJ2-1, with 7 bases fitting TRBD1. The CDR3 length is 14 residues. CDR1 is SGHDT and CDR2 is YYEEEE in the germline V gene. V gave up 2 bases and J gave up 4 bases; unmatched junction bases: 3. CDR3 residues: CASSFGTVYNEQFF. The CDR3 DNA is TGTGCCAGCAGCTTTGGGACAGTTTACAATGAGCAGTTCTTC. The entire variable domain, with the rest obtained from reference TRBV5-6 and TRBJ2-1, is as follows: DAGVTQSPTHLIKTRGQQVTLRCSPKSGHDTVSWYQQALGQGPQFIFQYYEEEERQRGNFPDRFSGHQFPNYSSELNVNALLLGDSALYLCASSFGTVYNEQFFGPGTRLTVL.

This chain joins TRBV6-1 and TRBJ2-7; D not certain. The CDR3 consists of 14 residues. Trimming stripped 6 bases from V and 4 bases from J, with 16 bases between. Per germline, CDR1 MNHNS and CDR2 SASEGT. The CDR3 DNA sequence: TGTGCCAGCAGGAGCGCCCCGCAGATATACGAGCAGTACTTC. This translates into CASRSAPQIYEQYF.

CDR3: CATRVTSGRENEQFF. The CDR3 nucleotides read TGTGCCACCAGGGTCACTAGCGGGAGAGAGAATGAGCAGTTCTTC. The J gene is TRBJ2-1, the V gene TRBV7-9, with 11 positions matching TRBD2. V was pared by 10 bases and J by 7 bases, with 12 bases of the junction left unmatched. The CDR3 totals 15 residues. Germline-derived CDR1 and CDR2 are SEHNR and FQNEAQ (reference sequence).

The rearrangement uses TRBV9 and TRBJ2-1, with unresolved D. The CDR3 is 15 amino acids. The germline V gene encodes CDR1 SGDLS and CDR2 YYNGEE. Trimming took off 1 base at V and 0 bases at J, with 8 bases between the two ends. The CDR3 bases are TGTGCCAGCAGCGTATACCTGAGCTCCTACAATGAGCAGTTCTTC. Translating it yields CASSVYLSSYNEQFF.

J is TRBJ1-3 and V is TRBV2; 9 nucleotides line up with TRBD1. The J segment lost 2 bases and the V segment lost 5 bases, leaving 7 bases of the junction unmatched. The CDR3 is 16 residues long. Germline V gene sequence: CDR1 SNHLY, CDR2 FYNNEI. The CDR3 sequence is CASSTGQGTTGNTIYF. CDR3 nucleotide sequence: TGTGCCAGCAGTACCGGACAGGGGACGACTGGAAACACCATATATTTT.

The chain uses TRBV27 and TRBJ2-7; 10 bases map to TRBD2. This CDR3 is built from 15 residues. V trimming: 4 bases; J trimming: 7 bases; junction bases outside the gene matches: 10. From germline, CDR1 is MNHEY and CDR2 SMNVEV (reference sequence). CDR3 in DNA: TGTGCCAGCAGTTCAGGACTAGCGGTGCTGAGGGAGCAGTACTTC. This translates into CASSSGLAVLREQYF.

This chain uses TRBV7-9 with TRBJ1-2; TRBD1 aligns across 7 bases. Germline CDR1 and CDR2: SEHNR and FQNEAQ (reference sequence). V shed 4 bases and J 5 bases; nucleotides not matched to a gene: 10. The CDR3 has 15 amino acids. The CDR3 bases are TGTGCCAGCAGCTCGTACAGGGGTTTTGAATATGGCTACACCTTC. Protein product: CASSSYRGFEYGYTF.